The TCR beta chain under discussion was sequenced for a study of blood T cells in healthy people across ages. CDR3 length: 14 amino acids. V was trimmed by 5 bases and J by 11 bases, leaving 21 bases between them. Germline V lookup: CDR1 SEHNR, CDR2 FQNEAQ (reference sequence). Combining a sample-barcoded 5' primer with a J-beta primer mix, a second PCR ran for 7 to 11 cycles. TCRdb reprocessed the 5' RACE reads with MiXCR, giving one entry per CDR3 protein. Here the sample spans roughly 640,000 distinct CDR3 sequences, roughly 30% being singletons. The sequence came from an elderly woman in good health. The rearrangement uses TRBV7-9 and TRBJ2-5, with D perhaps matching TRBD2 (5 bases). The sample taken for sequencing was blood. CDR3: CASSPQADYNGQYF. CDR3 in DNA: TGTGCCAGCAGCCCCCAGGCCGACTACAATGGGCAGTACTTC.